Below are 20 T cell receptor beta chains sequenced from a single sample in a study of shared clonotypes between healthy human individuals. Using immunoSEQ multiplex PCR, the repertoire was profiled, and TCRdb retains in-frame clones only, with some absent. The sample includes roughly 1 million clones, 75% to 80% of them seen just once. Input material: memory CD4+ T cells from PBMCs. Subset in this sample: CD45RA-negative fraction. These receptors all come from a young man in good health. Some clones in this sample may be carry-over from other donors' samples.

Note on this clone: The sample carries other DNA sequences with the same CDR3. This sequence joins TRBV25-1 and TRBJ1-6, with 7 bases lining up with TRBD1. The V gene's germline CDR1 is MGHDK and CDR2 SYGVNS. The CDR3 consists of 13 residues. V shed 4 bases, J shed 7 bases, and the junction held 1 base outside the gene matches. The chain's CDR3 is CASSGQGNSPLHF. CDR3 nucleotide sequence: TGTGCCAGCAGTGGACAGGGCAATTCACCCCTCCACTTT.

This clone appeared once. The chain is built from TRBV2 and TRBJ2-5, with D perhaps TRBD1 (6 bases). This CDR3 has 18 amino acids. Germline V gene data show CDR1 as SNHLY and CDR2 as FYNNEI. V lost 4 bases to trimming and J lost 3 bases, with 24 bases between them. The CDR3 is CASSVRSWARGRKETQYF. The CDR3 coding sequence is TGTGCCAGCAGTGTCCGGTCTTGGGCCAGGGGCAGGAAAGAGACCCAGTACTTC.

In the case of this clone: The same CDR3 also results from other DNA sequences found in this sample. The V gene is TRBV30, the J gene TRBJ1-3; D perhaps matches TRBD1 (6 bases). Germline values: CDR1 GTSNPN, CDR2 SVGIG (reference sequence). This CDR3 contains 14 residues. V lost 0 bases and J 2 bases, leaving 8 bases between the germline ends. CDR3 DNA sequence: TGTGCCTGGAGTGTAGGGGGGGCTGGAAACACCATATATTTT. Translated: CAWSVGGAGNTIYF.

The chain is built from TRBV10-2 and TRBJ1-1, with D unclear. The V gene's germline CDR1 is WSHSY and CDR2 SAAADI. This CDR3 has 15 residues. Trimming left V 0 bases short and J 4 bases short, with 12 bases between. The CDR3 region is CASSESETRGTEAFF. DNA for the CDR3: TGCGCCAGCAGTGAGTCGGAGACTCGGGGCACTGAAGCTTTCTTT.

The rearrangement joins TRBV11-3 to TRBJ1-1, with D unclear. V was cut by 3 bases and J by 5 bases, with 10 bases left in between. The CDR3 sequence is 13 residues long. CDR1 and CDR2 (germline): SGHNT, YENEEA. The DNA for the CDR3 is TGTGCCAGCAGCTTGGGCAGCGAGACTGAAGCTTTCTTT. Protein: CASSLGSETEAFF.

The chain is built from TRBV30 and TRBJ1-5; the D gene is possibly TRBD1 (6 bases). Germline values: CDR1 GTSNPN, CDR2 SVGIG (reference sequence). There are 14 residues in the CDR3. Deletions cut 1 base from V and 9 bases from J, with 16 bases between. The CDR3 DNA reads TGTGCCTGGAGTGGGACACCTCAAGGGGGGCCCCAGCATTTT. It is translated as CAWSGTPQGGPQHF.

The chain uses TRBV6-1 and TRBJ1-5; D is perhaps TRBD1 (6 bases). This CDR3 comprises 15 residues. V was trimmed by 3 bases and J by 2 bases, leaving 11 bases between them. Per germline, CDR1 MNHNS and CDR2 SASEGT. CDR3 amino acids: CASSDRGYGNQPQHF. In DNA form, the CDR3 reads TGTGCCAGCAGTGACAGGGGCTATGGCAATCAGCCCCAGCATTTT.

The chain is built from TRBV5-4 and TRBJ2-5, with TRBD1 identical over 7 bases. This CDR3 spans 15 amino acids. The germline CDR1 and CDR2 sequences are SGHNT and YYREEE (reference sequence). The V and J ends lost 5 bases and 2 bases, in that order; junction bases with no gene match: 9. CDR3 loop: CASSPTGTAQETQYF. CDR3 coding DNA: TGTGCCAGCAGTCCGACCGGGACAGCGCAAGAGACCCAGTACTTC.

The count of this clone is one. V is TRBV27 and J is TRBJ2-7; 8 bases are a match to TRBD2. The CDR3 is 14 amino acids. After removal of 7 bases from V and 5 bases from J, the junction contained 10 bases not matched to a gene. From germline, CDR1 is MNHEY and CDR2 SMNVEV (reference sequence). The CDR3 is CASTLGGLGNEQYF. The CDR3 nucleotides are TGTGCCAGCACCTTAGGGGGACTAGGAAACGAGCAGTACTTC.

V is TRBV5-4 and J is TRBJ2-7; 8 bases are a match to TRBD2. The CDR3 is 15 amino acids. CDR1 SGHNT and CDR2 YYREEE come from the germline V gene (reference sequence). V shed 4 bases, J shed 5 bases, and the junction held 11 bases outside the gene matches. CDR3 sequence (DNA): TGTGCCAGCAGCCGGGGGGGGAGCGGGAAGAACGAGCAGTACTTC. Its translation: CASSRGGSGKNEQYF.

The chain employs TRBV28 and TRBJ2-6; no clear D gene. Germline V gives CDR1 MDHEN, CDR2 SYDVKM. Trimming pared 5 bases from V and 2 bases from J, leaving 4 bases between. This CDR3 has 13 amino acids. CDR3 in amino acids: CASSTPGANVLTF. As DNA, the CDR3 is TGTGCCAGCAGTACCCCTGGGGCCAACGTCCTGACTTTC.

This chain uses TRBV4-3 with TRBJ2-3, with 11 bases identical to TRBD2. Trimming cost V 0 bases and J 7 bases; bases outside gene matches: 12. This CDR3 comprises 18 residues. Per the germline V gene, CDR1 is LGHNA and CDR2 is YSLEER. CDR3 nucleotide sequence: TGCGCCAGCAGCCAAGATGGGATAGCGGGGGGGACCCCGTATACGCAGTATTTT. This encodes CASSQDGIAGGTPYTQYF.

The chain couples TRBV7-2 to TRBJ1-1; D uncertain. V was cut by 8 bases and J by 0 bases, with 10 bases left in between. The CDR3 runs 13 residues. Germline CDR1 is SGHTA and CDR2 is FQGNSA. The CDR3 coding sequence is TGTGCCAGCTTGGTAGCCATGAACACTGAAGCTTTCTTT. Translation: CASLVAMNTEAFF.

This clone was counted a single time. Distinct nucleotide sequences in the sample also encode this CDR3. V usage is TRBV5-4 and J usage is TRBJ1-1; D is unclear. The length of the CDR3 is 14 residues. V dropped 2 bases and J dropped 1 base, with 9 bases sitting between them. Germline CDR1 and CDR2: SGHNT and YYREEE (reference sequence). CDR3 DNA sequence: TGTGCCAGCAGCTTATCACAGTCGAACACTGAAGCTTTCTTT. It codes for CASSLSQSNTEAFF.

This chain uses TRBV6-1 with TRBJ2-4, with 15 bases lining up with TRBD2. Germline V gene data show CDR1 as MNHNS and CDR2 as SASEGT. After removal of 2 bases from V and 8 bases from J, the junction contained 10 bases not matched to a gene. The CDR3 sequence is 18 residues long. The CDR3 nucleotides are TGTGCCAGCAGTGAAAGGTTAGGGACTAGCGGGAGGAACGACATTCAGTACTTC. Protein sequence: CASSERLGTSGRNDIQYF.

This chain connects TRBV12-1 to TRBJ1-4. TRBV12-1 is shown as a pseudogene. This CDR3 is built from 16 residues. CDR3 coding DNA: TGTGCCAGCCCAAGGGCATCGGACGCGAAAGATGAAAAACTGTTTTTT. Translated: CASPRASDAKDEKLFF.

This chain links TRBV7-2 with TRBJ2-1; D perhaps matches TRBD2 (7 bases). The CDR3 totals 14 residues. Trimming cost V 4 bases and J 10 bases, with 17 bases left between them. Germline-derived CDR1 and CDR2 are SGHTA and FQGNSA. CDR3 DNA sequence: TGTGCCAGCAGCTCCAATGGGGGGGCAAGGGAGCAGTTCTTC. It yields the protein CASSSNGGAREQFF.

The chain couples TRBV15 to TRBJ1-5; D is unclear. Germline CDR1 LNHNV, CDR2 YYDKDF (reference sequence). Trimming pared 3 bases from V and 7 bases from J, leaving 13 bases between. The CDR3 sequence is 14 residues long. The CDR3 nucleotides read TGTGCCACCAGCAGTAGGACGGGTGGGCAGCCCCAGCATTTT. Residues: CATSSRTGGQPQHF.

A single count supports this clone. The rearrangement uses TRBV6-1 and TRBJ2-6; D is unresolved. The germline V and J ends were trimmed by 4 bases and 0 bases, with 7 bases remaining between them. This CDR3 contains 15 residues. CDR1 is MNHNS and CDR2 is SASEGT in the germline V gene. This CDR3 reads CASSGQDSGANVLTF. In DNA form, the CDR3 reads TGTGCCAGCAGTGGGCAAGACTCTGGGGCCAACGTCCTGACTTTC.

This rearrangement joins TRBV5-6 to TRBJ2-7, with a weak D call TRBD2 (5 bases). Deletions cut 2 bases from V and 1 base from J, with 19 bases between. The CDR3 is 17 amino acids. Looked up from germline, CDR1 is SGHDT and CDR2 is YYEEEE. The CDR3 coding sequence is TGTGCCAGCAGCTTAGGGCCCACGGGAATTGTGTCCTACGAGCAGTACTTC. As protein: CASSLGPTGIVSYEQYF.